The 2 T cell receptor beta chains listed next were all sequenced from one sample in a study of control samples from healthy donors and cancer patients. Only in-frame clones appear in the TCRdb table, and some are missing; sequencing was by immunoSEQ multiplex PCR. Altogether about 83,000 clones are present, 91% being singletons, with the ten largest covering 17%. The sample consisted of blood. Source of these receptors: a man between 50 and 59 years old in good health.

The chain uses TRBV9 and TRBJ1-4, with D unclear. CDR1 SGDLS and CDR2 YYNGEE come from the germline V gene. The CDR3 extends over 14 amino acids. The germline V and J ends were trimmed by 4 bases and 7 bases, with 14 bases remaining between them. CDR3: CASSPNARGEKLFF. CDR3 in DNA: TGTGCCAGCAGCCCGAACGCGCGGGGTGAAAAACTGTTTTTT.

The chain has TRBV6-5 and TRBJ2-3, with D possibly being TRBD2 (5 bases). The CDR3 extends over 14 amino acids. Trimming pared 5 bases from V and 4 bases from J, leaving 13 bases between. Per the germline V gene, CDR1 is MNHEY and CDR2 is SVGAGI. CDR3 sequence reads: CASSNPGVPDTQYF. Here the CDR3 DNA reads TGTGCCAGCAGTAACCCCGGGGTCCCAGATACGCAGTATTTT.